A selection of T cell receptor beta chains follows, all from one sample in a study of cytomegalovirus exposure and HLA in healthy donors. Assay used: immunoSEQ multiplex PCR; TCRdb lists only in-frame clones, some missing. The sample has about 130,000 clones; roughly 74% are singletons. Sequenced sample: PBMCs. Source of these receptors: a woman aged 50 to 60 in good health and CMV-seropositive. The CDR3 runs from the conserved cysteine through the conserved F or W. Fields, in order: J gene, clone size, D gene, V gene, CDR3 protein, CDR3 DNA. D genes are given only for firm matches. Size tells how often a clone was seen (once, few, many) or the class of an expanded clone, and some rows leave it out.

>TRBJ2-2|few|NA|TRBV7-2
CASSFMRFSGELFF
TGTGCCAGCAGCTTTATGCGTTTCTCCGGGGAGCTGTTTTTT
>TRBJ2-7|NA|NA|TRBV5-4
CASSSNPRGTYEQYF
TGTGCCAGCAGCTCGAACCCGCGGGGTACCTACGAGCAGTACTTC
>TRBJ1-1|NA|TRBD1|TRBV2
CASSRRGSVNTEAFF
TGTGCCAGCAGCCGCAGGGGGAGTGTGAACACTGAAGCTTTCTTT
>TRBJ2-3|NA|NA|TRBV19
CASSIGGAGGSDTQYF
TGTGCCAGTAGTATCGGAGGGGCAGGGGGTTCAGATACGCAGTATTTT
>TRBJ1-4|NA|TRBD1|TRBV6-1
CASSEGTGTNEKLFF
TGTGCCAGCAGTGAAGGGACAGGGACTAATGAAAAACTGTTTTTT
>TRBJ2-2|NA|NA|TRBV11-3
CASSSLRGTGELFF
TGTGCCAGCAGCTCCCTTCGGGGCACCGGGGAGCTGTTTTTT
>TRBJ2-5|NA|NA|TRBV11-2
CASSLSRTKETQYF
TGTGCCAGCAGCTTATCCCGGACAAAAGAGACCCAGTACTTC
>TRBJ1-2|NA|NA|TRBV27
CASRGDSYYGYTF
TGTGCCAGCAGAGGAGACAGTTACTATGGCTACACCTTC
>TRBJ2-2|NA|NA|TRBV21-1
CASSPLEDSFNTGELFF
TGTGCCAGCAGCCCCCTGGAGGACAGCTTTAACACCGGGGAGCTGTTTTTT
>TRBJ2-1|NA|NA|TRBV6-1
CASSHQVVYEQFF
TGTGCCAGCAGTCATCAGGTAGTATATGAGCAGTTCTTC
>TRBJ1-1|few|NA|TRBV25-1
CASSERGERAFF
TGTGCCAGCAGTGAACGGGGGGAAAGGGCTTTCTTT
>TRBJ2-1|NA|TRBD2|TRBV2
CASTQLAQAYNEQFF
TGTGCCAGCACCCAACTAGCGCAAGCCTACAATGAGCAGTTCTTC
>TRBJ2-4|NA|NA|TRBV9
CASSVVPGNIQYF
TGTGCCAGCAGCGTAGTTCCGGGGAACATTCAGTACTTC
>TRBJ2-2|NA|NA|TRBV5-1
CASSFAGMNTGELFF
TGCGCCAGCAGCTTCGCAGGGATGAACACCGGGGAGCTGTTTTTT
>TRBJ2-1|NA|TRBD2|TRBV2
CASSRGQAGRYNEQFF
TGTGCCAGCAGCCGGGGTCAAGCGGGGCGCTACAATGAGCAGTTCTTC
>TRBJ2-2|NA|TRBD2|TRBV7-9
CASSTRREGAGELFF
TGTGCCAGCAGCACCCGACGGGAGGGGGCCGGGGAGCTGTTTTTT
>TRBJ1-5|NA|TRBD1|TRBV4-1
CASSQERDRADQPQHF
TGCGCCAGCAGCCAAGAACGCGACAGGGCGGATCAGCCCCAGCATTTT
>TRBJ1-5|NA|NA|TRBV18
CASSGAHNSNQPQHF
TGTGCCAGCTCAGGGGCTCACAATAGCAATCAGCCCCAGCATTTT
>TRBJ2-1|NA|TRBD2|TRBV7-2
CASSWGRLAHEQFF
TGTGCCAGCAGCTGGGGGAGACTAGCCCATGAGCAGTTCTTC
>TRBJ2-3|NA|NA|TRBV4-3
CASSQEGLLSDTQYF
TGCGCCAGCAGCCAAGAAGGACTCCTGAGCGATACGCAGTATTTT
>TRBJ2-3|NA|TRBD1|TRBV7-9
CASSPPDRGSTDTQYF
TGTGCCAGCAGCCCCCCGGACAGGGGGTCCACAGATACGCAGTATTTT
>TRBJ2-5|NA|TRBD1|TRBV6-6
CASSRTDRQETQYF
TGTGCCAGCAGTAGAACGGACAGGCAAGAGACCCAGTACTTC
>TRBJ1-2|NA|NA|TRBV5-3
CARSPRQASYGYTF
TGTGCCAGAAGCCCTCGACAGGCTAGCTATGGCTACACCTTC
>TRBJ2-7|NA|NA|TRBV11-2
CASSPINRRGSYEQYF
TGTGCCAGCAGCCCTATTAACAGGAGGGGCTCCTACGAGCAGTACTTC